In its sample, the clone carrying this T cell receptor beta chain was seen a few times. As yet, its antigen is unknown. This entry belongs to a study of identical twins. Findings of the study overall: For monozygotic twins, models underestimated out-of-frame TCR alpha sharing.

TCRdb re-called the 5' RACE reads through MiXCR, storing one row per CDR3 protein. This table holds 1.5 million or so distinct CDR3 sequences, about 32% found once. There were only healthy Caucasians among the donors. The germline V gene encodes CDR1 MNHNY and CDR2 SVGAGI (reference sequence). This CDR3 spans 16 amino acids. V was trimmed by 2 bases and J by 8 bases, leaving 21 bases between them. Sequenced: cord blood. This sequence originates from a newborn girl in good health. V is TRBV6-6 and J is TRBJ1-2; D possibly corresponds to TRBD1 (6 bases). CDR3: CASSYQPPGEGWGYTF. The CDR3 region has the DNA TGTGCCAGCAGTTACCAACCCCCAGGGGAGGGATGGGGCTACACCTTC.